These T cell receptor beta chains were read from a single sample in a study of brain T cells in children with intractable seizures. Some clones are missing from TCRdb's copy, which holds only in-frame ones; the method was immunoSEQ multiplex PCR. The sample consists of around 80,000 clones, roughly 89% of them appearing once. Sequences were derived from peripheral blood, sampled at surgery. The receptors stem from a girl aged 2 to 10 with Rasmussen encephalitis and intractable seizures. Both conserved end residues are part of each CDR3. The order of the fields is J gene, V gene, clone size, D gene, CDR3 DNA, CDR3 protein. A D gene is named only where the DNA matches it firmly. A row's size may be missing; if present it is once, few, many or a size class.

J gene: TRBJ2-3; V gene: TRBV9; clone size: .; D gene: .; CDR3 DNA: TGTGCCAGCAGCTCCCAAGACGCGACAGCGGAGGATACGCAGTATTTT; CDR3 protein: CASSSQDATAEDTQYF
J gene: TRBJ2-1; V gene: TRBV5-1; clone size: .; D gene: .; CDR3 DNA: TGCGCCAGCAGCTTACAGGGCATTCAAAGTGAGCAGTTCTTC; CDR3 protein: CASSLQGIQSEQFF
J gene: TRBJ1-1; V gene: TRBV7-9; clone size: .; D gene: .; CDR3 DNA: TGTGCCAGCAGCTCTGGGTTCAGTGTCGACACTGAAGCTTTCTTT; CDR3 protein: CASSSGFSVDTEAFF
J gene: TRBJ1-1; V gene: TRBV9; clone size: .; D gene: .; CDR3 DNA: TGTGCCAGCAGCGTAGCAGGGGACATGAACACTGAAGCTTTCTTT; CDR3 protein: CASSVAGDMNTEAFF
J gene: TRBJ2-2; V gene: TRBV27; clone size: .; D gene: .; CDR3 DNA: TGTGCCAGCAGTTTAAGCCCGAACACCGGGGAGCTGTTTTTT; CDR3 protein: CASSLSPNTGELFF
J gene: TRBJ2-1; V gene: TRBV9; clone size: .; D gene: TRBD2; CDR3 DNA: TGTGCCAGCAGCGTAGAAGCGGGAGCCCACAATGAGCAGTTCTTC; CDR3 protein: CASSVEAGAHNEQFF
J gene: TRBJ1-5; V gene: TRBV6-5; clone size: .; D gene: .; CDR3 DNA: TGTGCCAGCAGTTACTCGGCAGGGGACAATCAGCCCCAGCATTTT; CDR3 protein: CASSYSAGDNQPQHF
J gene: TRBJ2-2; V gene: TRBV27; clone size: once; D gene: .; CDR3 DNA: TGTGCCAGCAGTCCGCTAAACGGGGAGCTGTTTTTT; CDR3 protein: CASSPLNGELFF
J gene: TRBJ1-1; V gene: TRBV7-2; clone size: .; D gene: .; CDR3 DNA: TGTGCCAGCAGCCCCCCCGGTGGGGCCGGGACTGAAGCTTTCTTT; CDR3 protein: CASSPPGGAGTEAFF
J gene: TRBJ1-5; V gene: TRBV3-1/TRBV3-2; clone size: .; D gene: TRBD1; CDR3 DNA: TGTGCCAGCAGCCAAGGGACAGGGAGTCAGCCCCAGCATTTT; CDR3 protein: CASSQGTGSQPQHF
J gene: TRBJ1-4; V gene: TRBV28; clone size: once; D gene: TRBD1; CDR3 DNA: TGTGCCAGCAGTTTTCCACTCACCTTGAGGGGGCGCGGTGAAAAACTGTTTTTT; CDR3 protein: CASSFPLTLRGRGEKLFF
J gene: TRBJ2-7; V gene: TRBV7-3; clone size: .; D gene: .; CDR3 DNA: TGTGCCAGCAGCCCCGGACCCGCCGAGGAGCAGTACTTC; CDR3 protein: CASSPGPAEEQYF
J gene: TRBJ2-3; V gene: TRBV5-4; clone size: .; D gene: .; CDR3 DNA: TGTGCCAGCAGCCGAGGGGGGGGACCCACTAGCACAGATACGCAGTATTTT; CDR3 protein: CASSRGGGPTSTDTQYF
J gene: TRBJ2-3; V gene: TRBV11-2; clone size: .; D gene: .; CDR3 DNA: TGTGCCAGCAGGGGGCTTACAGATACGCAGTATTTT; CDR3 protein: CASRGLTDTQYF
J gene: TRBJ1-2; V gene: TRBV19; clone size: .; D gene: .; CDR3 DNA: TGTGCCAGTAGTGCGAGAAGGTATGGCTACACCTTC; CDR3 protein: CASSARRYGYTF
J gene: TRBJ1-6; V gene: TRBV5-6; clone size: .; D gene: .; CDR3 DNA: TGTGCCAGCAGCTTGGCGGCAGGGAGTAGTTCACCCCTCCACTTT; CDR3 protein: CASSLAAGSSSPLHF
J gene: TRBJ2-7; V gene: TRBV3-1/TRBV3-2; clone size: once; D gene: .; CDR3 DNA: TGTGCCAGCAGCCCCTACACCTCCTACGAGCAGTACTTC; CDR3 protein: CASSPYTSYEQYF
J gene: TRBJ2-3; V gene: TRBV4-1; clone size: .; D gene: TRBD2; CDR3 DNA: TGCGCCAGCAGCCATCCCGGTCTAGCGGAGAGCACAGATACGCAGTATTTT; CDR3 protein: CASSHPGLAESTDTQYF
J gene: TRBJ2-1; V gene: TRBV2; clone size: .; D gene: TRBD2; CDR3 DNA: TGTGCCGTACAAGAGCGGGGGGGCTACAATGAGCAGTTCTTC; CDR3 protein: CAVQERGGYNEQFF
J gene: TRBJ2-1; V gene: TRBV12-5; clone size: .; D gene: TRBD2; CDR3 DNA: TGTGCTAGTGAGCGGGAGGGCCGGAATGAGCAGTTCTTC; CDR3 protein: CASEREGRNEQFF
J gene: TRBJ1-1; V gene: TRBV28; clone size: .; D gene: TRBD1; CDR3 DNA: TGTGCCAGCAGGGACAGGGGTAACACTGAAGCTTTCTTT; CDR3 protein: CASRDRGNTEAFF
J gene: TRBJ1-2; V gene: TRBV6-1; clone size: .; D gene: .; CDR3 DNA: TGTGCCAGCAGTGATCCATGGTTAGCTAACTATGGCTACACCTTC; CDR3 protein: CASSDPWLANYGYTF
J gene: TRBJ2-1; V gene: TRBV9; clone size: .; D gene: .; CDR3 DNA: TGTGCCAGCAGCGTCGGGGGCCTGAATGAGCAGTTCTTC; CDR3 protein: CASSVGGLNEQFF
J gene: TRBJ1-5; V gene: TRBV24-1; clone size: few; D gene: .; CDR3 DNA: TGTGCCACCAGTCGGGGAGGAGGGCAGCCCCAGCATTTT; CDR3 protein: CATSRGGGQPQHF
J gene: TRBJ1-4; V gene: TRBV30; clone size: .; D gene: .; CDR3 DNA: TGTGCCTCGGAGGGGGAAAAACTGTTTTTT; CDR3 protein: CASEGEKLFF